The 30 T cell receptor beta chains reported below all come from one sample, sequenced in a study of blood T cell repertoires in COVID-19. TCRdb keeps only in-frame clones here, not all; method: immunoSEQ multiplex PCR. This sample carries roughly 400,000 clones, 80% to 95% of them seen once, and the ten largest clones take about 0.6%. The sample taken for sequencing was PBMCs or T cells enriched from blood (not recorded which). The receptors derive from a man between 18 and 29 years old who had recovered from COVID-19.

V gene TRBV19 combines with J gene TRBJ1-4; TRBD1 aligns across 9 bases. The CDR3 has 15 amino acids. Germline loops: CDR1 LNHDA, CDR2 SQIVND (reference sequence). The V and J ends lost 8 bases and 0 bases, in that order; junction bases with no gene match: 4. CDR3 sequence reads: CASRTGDATNEKLFF. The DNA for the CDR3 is TGTGCCAGTCGGACAGGGGATGCAACTAATGAAAAACTGTTTTTT.

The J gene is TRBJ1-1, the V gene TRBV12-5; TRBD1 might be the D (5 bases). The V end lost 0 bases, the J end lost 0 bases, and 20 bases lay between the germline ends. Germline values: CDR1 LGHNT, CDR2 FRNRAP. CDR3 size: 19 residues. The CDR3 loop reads CASGLVLPLRAGMNTEAFF. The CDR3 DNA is TGTGCTAGTGGTTTGGTACTCCCTCTCAGGGCAGGTATGAACACTGAAGCTTTCTTT.

CDR3 DNA sequence: TGCAGTGCTAGTAAGGTCGGGGATGAGCAGTTCTTC. It codes for CSASKVGDEQFF. V usage is TRBV20-1 and J usage is TRBJ2-1; D perhaps matches TRBD2 (5 bases). There are 12 residues in the CDR3. The germline V gene encodes CDR1 DFQATT and CDR2 SNEGSKA (reference sequence). The V gene lost 3 bases and the J gene lost 8 bases, with 11 bases spanning the gap.

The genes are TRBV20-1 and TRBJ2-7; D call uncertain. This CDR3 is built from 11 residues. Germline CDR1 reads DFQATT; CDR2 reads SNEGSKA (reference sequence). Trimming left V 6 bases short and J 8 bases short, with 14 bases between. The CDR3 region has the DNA TGCAGTGCCACTTCTAGAAATAAGCAGTACTTC. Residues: CSATSRNKQYF.

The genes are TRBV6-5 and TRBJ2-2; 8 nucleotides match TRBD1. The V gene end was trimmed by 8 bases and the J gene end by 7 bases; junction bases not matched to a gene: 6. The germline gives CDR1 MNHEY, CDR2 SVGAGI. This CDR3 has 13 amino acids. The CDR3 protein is CASAQGVGGELFF. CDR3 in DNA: TGTGCCAGCGCACAGGGGGTTGGCGGGGAGCTGTTTTTT.

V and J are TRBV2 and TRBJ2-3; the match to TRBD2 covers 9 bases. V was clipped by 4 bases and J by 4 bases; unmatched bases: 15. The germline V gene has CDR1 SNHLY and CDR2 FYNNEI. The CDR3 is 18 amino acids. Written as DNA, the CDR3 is TGTGCCAGCAGTGCTAGCGGGATTCAGCGAGATAAGGCAGATACGCAGTATTTT. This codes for CASSASGIQRDKADTQYF.

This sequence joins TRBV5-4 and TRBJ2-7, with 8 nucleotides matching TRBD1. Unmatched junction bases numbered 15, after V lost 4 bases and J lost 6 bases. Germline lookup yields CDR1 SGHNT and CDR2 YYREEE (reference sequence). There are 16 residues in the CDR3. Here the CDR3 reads CASSTGQGRVAGEQYF. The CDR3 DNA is TGTGCCAGCAGCACCGGACAGGGTAGGGTTGCTGGCGAGCAGTACTTC.

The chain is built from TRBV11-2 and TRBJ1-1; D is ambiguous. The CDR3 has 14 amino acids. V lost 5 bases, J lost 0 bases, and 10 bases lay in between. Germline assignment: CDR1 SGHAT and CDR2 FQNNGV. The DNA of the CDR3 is TGTGCCAGCAGCCTGGAGCTCCTGAACACTGAAGCTTTCTTT. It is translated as CASSLELLNTEAFF.

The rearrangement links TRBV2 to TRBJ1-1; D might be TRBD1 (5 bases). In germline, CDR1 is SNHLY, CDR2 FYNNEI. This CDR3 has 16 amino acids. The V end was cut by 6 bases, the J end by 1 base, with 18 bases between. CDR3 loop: CASRGPAGGENTEAFF. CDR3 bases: TGTGCCAGCAGGGGGCCCGCCGGAGGGGAGAACACTGAAGCTTTCTTT. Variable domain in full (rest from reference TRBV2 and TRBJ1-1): EPEVTQTPSHQVTQMGQEVILRCVPISNHLYFYWYRQILGQKVEFLVSFYNNEISEKSEIFDDQFSVERPDGSNFTLKIRSTKLEDSAMYFCASRGPAGGENTEAFFGQGTRLTVV.

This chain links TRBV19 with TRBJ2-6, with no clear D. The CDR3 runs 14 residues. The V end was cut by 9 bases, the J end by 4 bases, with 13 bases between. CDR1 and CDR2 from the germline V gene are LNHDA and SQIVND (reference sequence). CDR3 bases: TGTGCCAGCCTGAGTCTGAGGGGGGCCAACGTCCTGACTTTC. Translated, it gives CASLSLRGANVLTF.

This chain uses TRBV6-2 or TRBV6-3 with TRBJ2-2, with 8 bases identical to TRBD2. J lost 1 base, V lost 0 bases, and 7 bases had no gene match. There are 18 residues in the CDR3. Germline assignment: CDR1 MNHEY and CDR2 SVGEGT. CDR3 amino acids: CASSYSKAGARNTGELFF. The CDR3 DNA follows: TGTGCCAGCAGTTACTCGAAAGCGGGAGCTAGGAACACCGGGGAGCTGTTTTTT.

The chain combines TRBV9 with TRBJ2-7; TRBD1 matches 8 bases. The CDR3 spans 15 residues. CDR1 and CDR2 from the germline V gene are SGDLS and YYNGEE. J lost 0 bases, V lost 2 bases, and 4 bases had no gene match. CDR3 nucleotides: TGTGCCAGCAGCGTGGGACAGGTCAGCTCCTACGAGCAGTACTTC. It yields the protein CASSVGQVSSYEQYF.

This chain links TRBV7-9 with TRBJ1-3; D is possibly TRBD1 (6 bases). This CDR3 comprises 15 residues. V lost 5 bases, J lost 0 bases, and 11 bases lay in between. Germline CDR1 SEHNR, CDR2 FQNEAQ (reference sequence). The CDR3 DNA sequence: TGTGCCAGCAGCCCACAGGGCGTCTCTGGAAACACCATATATTTT. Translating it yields CASSPQGVSGNTIYF. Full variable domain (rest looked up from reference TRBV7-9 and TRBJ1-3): DTGVSQNPRHKITKRGQNVTFRCDPISEHNRLYWYRQTLGQGPEFLTYFQNEAQLEKSRLLSDRFSAERPKGSFSTLEIQRTEQGDSAMYLCASSPQGVSGNTIYFGEGSWLTVV.

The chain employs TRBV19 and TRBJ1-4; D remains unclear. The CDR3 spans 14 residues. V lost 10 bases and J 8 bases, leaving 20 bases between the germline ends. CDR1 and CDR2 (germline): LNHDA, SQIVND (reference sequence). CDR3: CATSLTSPGEKLFF. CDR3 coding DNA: TGTGCCACATCCTTGACCTCACCAGGCGAAAAACTGTTTTTT. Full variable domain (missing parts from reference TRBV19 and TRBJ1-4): DGGITQSPKYLFRKEGQNVTLSCEQNLNHDAMYWYRQDPGQGLRLIYYSQIVNDFQKGDIAEGYSVSREKKESFPLTVTSAQKNPTAFYLCATSLTSPGEKLFFGSGTQLSVL.

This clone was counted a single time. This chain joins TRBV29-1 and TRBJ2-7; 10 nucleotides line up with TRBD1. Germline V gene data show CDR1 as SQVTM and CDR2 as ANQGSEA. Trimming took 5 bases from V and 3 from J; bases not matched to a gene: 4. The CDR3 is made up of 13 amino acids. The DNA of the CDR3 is TGCAGCGTTTGGGACAGGGGAGGCTACGAGCAGTACTTC. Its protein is CSVWDRGGYEQYF.

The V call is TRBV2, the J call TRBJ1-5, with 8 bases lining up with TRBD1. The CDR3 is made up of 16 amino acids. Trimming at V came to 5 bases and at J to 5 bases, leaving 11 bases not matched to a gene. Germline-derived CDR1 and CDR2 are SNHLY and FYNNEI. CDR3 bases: TGTGCCAGCAGTTCTCATGGACAGGGCCCGTATCAGCCCCAGCATTTT. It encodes CASSSHGQGPYQPQHF.

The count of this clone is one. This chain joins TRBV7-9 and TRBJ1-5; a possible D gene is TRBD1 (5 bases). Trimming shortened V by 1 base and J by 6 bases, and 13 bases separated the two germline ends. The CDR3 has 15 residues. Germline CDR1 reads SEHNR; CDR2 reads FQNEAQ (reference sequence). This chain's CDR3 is CASSLDNPRGQPQHF. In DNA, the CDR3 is TGTGCCAGCAGCTTAGACAATCCAAGGGGTCAGCCCCAGCATTTT. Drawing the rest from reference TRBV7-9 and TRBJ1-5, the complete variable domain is DTGVSQNPRHKITKRGQNVTFRCDPISEHNRLYWYRQTLGQGPEFLTYFQNEAQLEKSRLLSDRFSAERPKGSFSTLEIQRTEQGDSAMYLCASSLDNPRGQPQHFGDGTRLSIL.

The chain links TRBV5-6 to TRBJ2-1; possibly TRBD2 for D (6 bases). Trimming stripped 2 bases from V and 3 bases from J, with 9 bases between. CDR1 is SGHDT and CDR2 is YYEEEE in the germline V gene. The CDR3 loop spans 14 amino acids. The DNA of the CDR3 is TGTGCCAGCAGCTTTGCGGGGAACTACAATGAGCAGTTCTTC. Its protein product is CASSFAGNYNEQFF.

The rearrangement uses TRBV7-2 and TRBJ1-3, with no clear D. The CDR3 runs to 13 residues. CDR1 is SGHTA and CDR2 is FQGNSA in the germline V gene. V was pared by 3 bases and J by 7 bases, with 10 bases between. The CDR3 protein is CASSLQAWNTIYF. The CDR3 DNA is TGTGCCAGCAGCTTGCAGGCGTGGAACACCATATATTTT.

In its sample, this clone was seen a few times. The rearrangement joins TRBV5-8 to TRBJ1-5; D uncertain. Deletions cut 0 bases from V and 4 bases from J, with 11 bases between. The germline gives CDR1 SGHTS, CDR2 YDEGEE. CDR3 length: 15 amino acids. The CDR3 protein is CASSLGRERNQPQHF. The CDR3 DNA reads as TGTGCCAGCAGCTTGGGGCGGGAGAGGAATCAGCCCCAGCATTTT.

CDR3 coding DNA: TGTGCCAGCAGCCAAGGCATAACTGTTAGCGAGCAGTACTTC. Translating it yields CASSQGITVSEQYF. The chain uses TRBV3-1 (or the pseudogene TRBV3-2) and TRBJ2-7, with D uncertain. The germline V gene encodes CDR1 LGHDT and CDR2 YNNKEL (reference sequence). Trimming shortened V by 1 base and J by 6 bases, and 13 bases separated the two germline ends. The CDR3 has 14 amino acids.

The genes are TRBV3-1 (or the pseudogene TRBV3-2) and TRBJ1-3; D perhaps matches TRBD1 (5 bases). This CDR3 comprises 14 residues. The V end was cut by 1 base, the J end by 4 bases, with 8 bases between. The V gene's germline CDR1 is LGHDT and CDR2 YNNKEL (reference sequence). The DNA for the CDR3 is TGTGCCAGCAGCCAAGGACAGCAAGGAAACACCATATATTTT. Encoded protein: CASSQGQQGNTIYF.

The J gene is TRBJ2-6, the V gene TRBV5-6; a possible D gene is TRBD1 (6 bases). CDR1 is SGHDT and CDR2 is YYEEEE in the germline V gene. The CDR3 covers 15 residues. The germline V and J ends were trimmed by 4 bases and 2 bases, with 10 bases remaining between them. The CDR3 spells CASSLYRAGANVLTF. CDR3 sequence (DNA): TGTGCCAGCAGCCTTTACAGGGCTGGGGCCAACGTCCTGACTTTC.

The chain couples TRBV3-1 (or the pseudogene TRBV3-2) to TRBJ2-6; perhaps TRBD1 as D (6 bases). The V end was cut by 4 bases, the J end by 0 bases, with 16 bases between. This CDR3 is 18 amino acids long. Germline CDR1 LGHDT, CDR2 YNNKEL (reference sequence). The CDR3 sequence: CASSRPGQTHSGANVLTF. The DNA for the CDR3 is TGTGCCAGCAGCCGACCCGGACAGACCCACTCTGGGGCCAACGTCCTGACTTTC.

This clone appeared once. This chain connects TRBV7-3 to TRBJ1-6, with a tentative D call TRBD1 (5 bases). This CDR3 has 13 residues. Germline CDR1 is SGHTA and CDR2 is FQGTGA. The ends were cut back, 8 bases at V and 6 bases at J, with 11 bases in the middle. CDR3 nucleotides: TGTGCCAGCGCCCAGGGCTCTAATTCACCCCTCCACTTT. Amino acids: CASAQGSNSPLHF.

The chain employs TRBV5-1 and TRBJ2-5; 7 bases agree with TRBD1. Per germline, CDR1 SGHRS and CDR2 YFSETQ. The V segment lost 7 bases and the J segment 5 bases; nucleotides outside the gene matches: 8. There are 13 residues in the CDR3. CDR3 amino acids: CASARDRGETQYF. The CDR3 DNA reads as TGCGCCAGCGCCCGGGACAGAGGGGAGACCCAGTACTTC.

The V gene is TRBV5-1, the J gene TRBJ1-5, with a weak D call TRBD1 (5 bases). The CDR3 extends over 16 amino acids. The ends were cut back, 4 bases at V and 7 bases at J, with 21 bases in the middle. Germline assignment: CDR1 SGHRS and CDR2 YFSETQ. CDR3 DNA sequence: TGCGCCAGCAGCCCTGGGGCGGGGAGTCTATGGCAGCCCCAGCATTTT. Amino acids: CASSPGAGSLWQPQHF.

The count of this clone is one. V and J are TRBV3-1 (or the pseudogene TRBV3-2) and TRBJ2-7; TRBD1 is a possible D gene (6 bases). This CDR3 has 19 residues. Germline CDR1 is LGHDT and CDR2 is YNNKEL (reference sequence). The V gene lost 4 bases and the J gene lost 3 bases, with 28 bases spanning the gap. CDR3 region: CASSLKPTRGQHRDYEQYF. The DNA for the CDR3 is TGTGCCAGCAGCCTAAAGCCAACACGAGGACAGCACCGTGACTACGAGCAGTACTTC.

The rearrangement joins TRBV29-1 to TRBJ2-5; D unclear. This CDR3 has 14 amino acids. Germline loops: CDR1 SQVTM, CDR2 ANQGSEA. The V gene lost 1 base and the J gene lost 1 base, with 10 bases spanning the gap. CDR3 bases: TGCAGCGTTGAAGCGGGTATCCTCCAAGAGACCCAGTACTTC. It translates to CSVEAGILQETQYF. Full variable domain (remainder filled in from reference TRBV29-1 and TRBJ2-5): SAVISQKPSRDICQRGTSLTIQCQVDSQVTMMFWYRQQPGQSLTLIATANQGSEATYESGFVIDKFPISRPNLTFSTLTVSNMSPEDSSIYLCSVEAGILQETQYFGPGTRLLVL.

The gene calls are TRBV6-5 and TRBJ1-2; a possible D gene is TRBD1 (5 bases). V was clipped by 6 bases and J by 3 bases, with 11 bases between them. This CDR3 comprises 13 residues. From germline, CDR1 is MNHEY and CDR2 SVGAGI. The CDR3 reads CASRVTDDYGYTF. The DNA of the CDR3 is TGTGCCAGCAGAGTGACAGACGACTATGGCTACACCTTC.